This TCR beta chain was captured in a study of blood T cell repertoires in COVID-19. Study at large: T cells, B-cell-depleted T cells, or PBMCs provided the cDNA or gDNA that served as material.

Germline V lookup: CDR1 LGHDT, CDR2 YNNKEL (reference sequence). CDR3 size: 15 residues. Trimming stripped 5 bases from V and 2 bases from J, with 10 bases between. Original analysis: For nucleated cells, counts were estimated from reference gene primer amplification. Generated by immunoSEQ multiplex PCR, the TCRdb table keeps only in-frame clones and is missing some. V and J calls and clone size are those listed in that table; D and trimming were worked out from the DNA. The sample has around 360,000 clones; more than 70% are singletons. The sequence came from a woman aged 25 to 39 with COVID-19, enrolled during active disease. The genes are TRBV3-1 (or the pseudogene TRBV3-2) and TRBJ2-6; a possible D gene is TRBD1 (5 bases). The sequenced sample consisted of peripheral blood. The CDR3 protein is CASSTGDPGANVLTF. The CDR3 DNA reads as TGTGCCAGCAGCACAGGTGACCCTGGGGCCAACGTCCTGACTTTC.